This T cell receptor beta chain is drawn from a study of pediatric ulcerative colitis. General study results and limits: Compared with controls, ulcerative colitis showed greater blood-rectum clone sharing.

On this clone: Its antigen is unknown.

Germline loops: CDR1 SGHTA, CDR2 FQGTGA. The CDR3 has 14 residues. V was shortened by 0 bases and J by 6 bases, with 11 bases between the two germline ends. Assay used: immunoSEQ multiplex PCR; TCRdb lists only in-frame clones, some missing. The sample carries roughly 64,000 clones, about 86% recorded once. Sequencing was performed on blood. The TCR was taken from a boy between 10 and 17 years old with severe ulcerative colitis. V and J are TRBV7-3 and TRBJ1-1, with D tentatively TRBD1 (5 bases). DNA for the CDR3: TGTGCCAGCAGCTTAACCGGGGCGGGTGCTGAAGCTTTCTTT. It encodes CASSLTGAGAEAFF.